This entry lists 27 T cell receptor beta chains sequenced from one sample in a study of T cell repertoires in cytomegalovirus infection (dated by TCRdb to 2018 to 2020). Data came from an Illumina HiSeq 1500. The raw public reads went through TCRdb reprocessing: fastp at Q25, MiXCR clone calling, in-frame beta chains kept. Each entry merges the rows of one CDR3 protein and shows their most common DNA and genes. The sample profile shows approximately 150,000 distinct CDR3 sequences; under 8.5% of them were found once. The leading ten clones occupy approximately 19% of the sample. Specimen: PBMCs. The receptors derive from a human donor in good health (CMV status not recorded). Some clones in this sample may be carry-over from other donors' samples.

This chain links TRBV7-9 with TRBJ1-2; D unclear. V was shortened by 4 bases and J by 8 bases, with 17 bases between the two germline ends. The CDR3 has 14 amino acids. Germline V lookup: CDR1 SEHNR, CDR2 FQNEAQ (reference sequence). Written as DNA, the CDR3 is TGTGCCAGCAGCTCGCCGTGGCTCTTTGAGGGCTACACCTTC. It codes for CASSSPWLFEGYTF.

This clonotype has ten or more counts. The V and J genes are TRBV19 and TRBJ2-2; D remains unclear. Germline CDR1 reads LNHDA; CDR2 reads SQIVND (reference sequence). Between the trimmed V and J ends, which lost 3 bases and 6 bases, there was a span of 8 bases. This CDR3 comprises 13 residues. The CDR3 here is CASSMPLAGELFF. The CDR3 region has the DNA TGTGCCAGTAGTATGCCCCTCGCCGGGGAGCTGTTTTTT.

This clonotype occurred many times. This sequence joins TRBV7-3 and TRBJ1-1; D may be TRBD1 (5 bases). The length of the CDR3 is 13 residues. V lost 5 bases, J lost 1 base, and 8 bases lay in between. Per germline, CDR1 SGHTA and CDR2 FQGTGA. The CDR3 loop is CASSAQGNTEAFF. The CDR3 bases are TGTGCCAGCAGCGCTCAGGGGAACACTGAAGCTTTCTTT. The variable domain in full, with the rest retrieved from reference TRBV7-3 and TRBJ1-1, is GAGVSQTPSNKVTEKGKYVELRCDPISGHTALYWYRQSLGQGPEFLIYFQGTGAADDSGLPNDRFFAVRPEGSVSTLKIQRTERGDSAVYLCASSAQGNTEAFFGQGTRLTVV.

This clonotype was observed a few times. This chain uses TRBV6-6 with TRBJ2-4; D may be TRBD1 (6 bases). V was pared by 4 bases and J by 4 bases, with 14 bases between. The CDR3 has 15 amino acids. CDR1 is MNHNY and CDR2 is SVGAGI in the germline V gene (reference sequence). The CDR3 DNA is TGTGCCAGCAGTTTAGCAGGGGCGTCAAAAAACATTCAGTACTTC. Its translation is CASSLAGASKNIQYF.

This clonotype was detected ten times or more. The chain links TRBV7-9 to TRBJ2-2, with D perhaps matching TRBD1 or TRBD2 (5 bases each). V was pared by 3 bases and J by 3 bases, with 11 bases between. Germline loops: CDR1 SEHNR, CDR2 FQNEAQ (reference sequence). The CDR3 runs to 15 residues. The CDR3 loop is CASSFGQGDTGELFF. CDR3 in DNA: TGTGCCAGCAGCTTTGGCCAGGGAGACACCGGGGAGCTGTTTTTT.

The CDR3 is CASSTRDTPYEQYF. The CDR3 DNA follows: TGTGCCAGCAGCACCCGGGACACCCCCTACGAGCAGTACTTC. The chain employs TRBV7-9 and TRBJ2-7; D is possibly TRBD1 (6 bases). The V gene lost 5 bases and the J gene lost 2 bases, with 13 bases spanning the gap. CDR3 length: 14 residues. The germline CDR1 and CDR2 sequences are SEHNR and FQNEAQ (reference sequence).

This clonotype was counted ten times or more. This chain joins TRBV7-6 and TRBJ2-3; 12 nucleotides line up with TRBD1. CDR3 length equals 16 residues. Looked up from germline, CDR1 is SGHVS and CDR2 is FNYEAQ. Trimming at V came to 6 bases and at J to 5 bases, leaving 9 bases not matched to a gene. CDR3 residues: CASSRGDRGLLDTQYF. DNA of the CDR3: TGTGCCAGCAGTCGCGGGGACAGGGGGCTGTTAGATACGCAGTATTTT.

This clonotype was detected many times. Written as DNA, the CDR3 is TGTGCCAGCAGCTTAGAGGCTAGCGAGGGAAATACGCAGTATTTT. This codes for CASSLEASEGNTQYF. V and J are TRBV7-2 and TRBJ2-3; a weak D match, TRBD2 (6 bases). This CDR3 contains 15 residues. V was cut by 1 base and J by 7 bases, with 15 bases left in between. The germline gives CDR1 SGHTA, CDR2 FQGNSA.

In this sample, this clonotype turned up many times. The chain employs TRBV19 and TRBJ1-1; D not resolved. The CDR3 length is 15 residues. Trimming cost V 2 bases and J 3 bases, with 13 bases left between them. The V gene's germline CDR1 is LNHDA and CDR2 SQIVND (reference sequence). CDR3 loop: CASSITSTWDTEAFF. The CDR3 region has the DNA TGTGCCAGTAGTATAACGTCAACATGGGACACTGAAGCTTTCTTT.

This clonotype showed up many times. The chain couples TRBV2 to TRBJ2-1; 7 nucleotides line up with TRBD2. In germline, CDR1 is SNHLY, CDR2 FYNNEI. This CDR3 region has 12 residues. The trim removed 8 bases at V and 4 bases at J, leaving 2 bases unmatched. The CDR3 sequence is CASRGGYNEQFF. As DNA, the CDR3 is TGTGCCAGCCGGGGAGGGTACAATGAGCAGTTCTTC.

The gene calls are TRBV19 and TRBJ1-2; D remains unclear. The ends were cut back, 7 bases at V and 7 bases at J, with 13 bases in the middle. This CDR3 is 12 amino acids long. CDR1 is LNHDA, CDR2 SQIVND, per germline (reference sequence). CDR3 sequence: CASKLLNGGYTF. In DNA, the CDR3 is TGTGCCAGTAAGTTGCTTAACGGTGGCTACACCTTC.

This clonotype occurred a few times. V gene TRBV20-1 combines with J gene TRBJ2-1; D uncertain. The CDR3 spans 13 residues. Trimming took 5 bases from V and 5 from J, leaving 13 bases between them. In germline, CDR1 is DFQATT, CDR2 SNEGSKA (reference sequence). The CDR3 DNA reads as TGCAGTGCTTTTCAGCTGAGAAACAATGAGCAGTTCTTC. Amino acid sequence: CSAFQLRNNEQFF.

This clonotype has at least ten counts. This chain connects TRBV4-3 to TRBJ1-4; no definite D call. This CDR3 has 16 amino acids. The V and J ends lost 0 bases and 2 bases respectively, with 10 bases between them. In germline, CDR1 is LGHNA, CDR2 YSLEER. Here the CDR3 DNA reads TGCGCCAGCAGCCAAGATTACCCCGGCACTAATGAAAAACTGTTTTTT. Its translation is CASSQDYPGTNEKLFF.

This clonotype was seen repeatedly, ten times or more. The rearrangement joins TRBV6-2 or TRBV6-3 to TRBJ2-7; 9 bases align to TRBD2. The CDR3 consists of 13 residues. The trim removed 5 bases at V and 8 bases at J, leaving 7 bases unmatched. CDR1 and CDR2 (germline): MNHEY, SVGEGT. The CDR3: CASSDLAGFQQYF. DNA for the CDR3: TGTGCCAGCAGTGACCTAGCGGGGTTCCAGCAGTACTTC.

This clonotype was observed many times. The chain is built from TRBV7-8 and TRBJ2-1, with D perhaps matching TRBD2 (5 bases). V was trimmed by 3 bases and J by 7 bases, leaving 25 bases between them. There are 18 residues in the CDR3. The germline V gene encodes CDR1 SGHVS and CDR2 FQNEAQ. CDR3 sequence: CASSLRSPAVEVGNEQFF. For the CDR3, the DNA is TGTGCCAGCAGCTTGCGTTCCCCAGCGGTAGAGGTAGGGAATGAGCAGTTCTTC.

This clonotype was seen a handful of times. The J gene is TRBJ1-1, the V gene TRBV7-8; D is perhaps TRBD1 (5 bases). Germline values: CDR1 SGHVS, CDR2 FQNEAQ. The CDR3 length is 15 residues. V was trimmed by 1 base and J by 1 base, leaving 10 bases between them. This CDR3 is CASSLGIGGNTEAFF. DNA of the CDR3: TGTGCCAGCAGCTTAGGGATTGGGGGGAACACTGAAGCTTTCTTT.

This clonotype has more than one count but fewer than ten. The V and J genes are TRBV12-3 or TRBV12-4 and TRBJ1-6; D possibly corresponds to TRBD1 (5 bases). V lost 3 bases, J lost 3 bases, and 6 bases lay in between. The CDR3 has 14 amino acids. The DNA for the CDR3 is TGTGCCAGCAGTTTTGGGGGCTATAATTCACCCCTCCACTTT. It yields the protein CASSFGGYNSPLHF.

In this sample, this clonotype turned up many times. The chain couples TRBV28 to TRBJ2-5, with 7 bases matching TRBD2. CDR1 is MDHEN, CDR2 SYDVKM, per germline. The length of the CDR3 is 17 residues. With V trimmed by 5 bases and J by 6 bases, 18 bases remained unmatched. The CDR3 DNA reads as TGTGCCAGCAGTCCCGGGGACTATCGGTCCGGGGGGAAGACCCAGTACTTC. This sequence encodes CASSPGDYRSGGKTQYF.

The chain employs TRBV9 and TRBJ2-1; TRBD1 matches 8 bases. CDR3 length: 14 residues. V lost 0 bases to trimming and J lost 8 bases; unmatched junction nucleotides: 4. CDR1 and CDR2 (germline): SGDLS, YYNGEE. The CDR3 nucleotides are TGTGCCAGCAGCGTAGGGGCAGGGGGCTATGAGCAGTTCTTC. Amino acid sequence: CASSVGAGGYEQFF.

The table lists this clonotype with many counts. The chain carries TRBV7-2 and TRBJ2-2; D is unclear. From germline, CDR1 is SGHTA and CDR2 FQGNSA. V gave up 3 bases and J gave up 0 bases, with 11 bases separating them. This CDR3 has 16 amino acids. The CDR3: CASSLSPPSNTGELFF. The CDR3 region has the DNA TGTGCCAGCAGCTTGAGTCCCCCATCGAACACCGGGGAGCTGTTTTTT.

This clonotype was counted a few times. The chain couples TRBV20-1 to TRBJ2-3; 11 bases map to TRBD1. In germline, CDR1 is DFQATT, CDR2 SNEGSKA (reference sequence). After removal of 1 base from V and 6 bases from J, the junction contained 6 bases not matched to a gene. This CDR3 comprises 15 residues. CDR3 residues: CSARGGTGGPDTQYF. In DNA, the CDR3 is TGCAGTGCTAGAGGCGGGACAGGGGGGCCCGATACGCAGTATTTT.

Many counts were recorded for this clonotype. The chain joins TRBV7-9 to TRBJ1-2, with 7 bases that match TRBD1. Per the germline V gene, CDR1 is SEHNR and CDR2 is FQNEAQ (reference sequence). This CDR3 spans 13 amino acids. V shed 1 base, J shed 7 bases, and the junction held 3 bases outside the gene matches. This CDR3 is CASSLGQGGGYTF. The CDR3 coding sequence is TGTGCCAGCAGCTTAGGACAGGGTGGTGGCTACACCTTC.

This clonotype has at least ten counts. The chain uses TRBV20-1 and TRBJ2-1; TRBD2 aligns across 10 bases. Germline-derived CDR1 and CDR2 are DFQATT and SNEGSKA (reference sequence). The CDR3 runs 18 residues. Losses at the gene ends were 1 base for V and 4 bases for J; bases not matched to a gene: 13. This CDR3 is CSARARTSGAYRYNEQFF. The CDR3 DNA follows: TGCAGTGCTAGAGCTCGGACTAGCGGAGCGTACCGTTACAATGAGCAGTTCTTC.

This clonotype has only a few counts. V and J are TRBV6-5 and TRBJ2-7; D perhaps matches TRBD1 (5 bases). The CDR3 is 15 residues long. The ends were cut back, 0 bases at V and 3 bases at J, with 12 bases in the middle. Germline V gene sequence: CDR1 MNHEY, CDR2 SVGAGI. CDR3: CASSYSTAWNYEQYF. The CDR3 DNA is TGTGCCAGCAGTTACTCGACAGCGTGGAACTACGAGCAGTACTTC.

Remarks on this clonotype: Germline and junction disagree at one end, which may indicate a read error. The chain carries TRBV10-3 and TRBJ1-4, with 7 bases aligning to TRBD1. Germline V gene lookup returns CDR1 ENHRY and CDR2 SYGVKD. The CDR3 is made up of 15 amino acids. This CDR3 reads CAFSESGQLNEKLFF. The CDR3 DNA is TGTGCCTTCAGTGAGTCGGGACAGCTAAATGAAAAACTGTTTTTT.

This clonotype has a count of ten or more. The chain links TRBV27 to TRBJ2-6, with TRBD2 identical over 7 bases. The CDR3 is made up of 16 amino acids. CDR1 is MNHEY and CDR2 is SMNVEV in the germline V gene (reference sequence). The V gene end was trimmed by 7 bases and the J gene end by 2 bases; junction bases not matched to a gene: 8. The CDR3 nucleotides are TGTGCCAGCACCTTCTGGGGGGGGACTGGGGCCAACGTCCTGACTTTC. Its protein product is CASTFWGGTGANVLTF.

Many counts were recorded for this clonotype. The chain couples TRBV28 to TRBJ2-6, with D perhaps matching TRBD2 (5 bases). Germline values: CDR1 MDHEN, CDR2 SYDVKM. CDR3 length equals 16 residues. Trimming left V 4 bases short and J 3 bases short, with 13 bases between. CDR3 sequence: CASSSESGFGANVLTF. The CDR3 nucleotides read TGTGCCAGCAGTTCGGAAAGCGGTTTTGGGGCCAACGTCCTGACTTTC.